The present entry profiles one TCR beta chain with its context. These data are taken from a study of blood T cell repertoires in COVID-19. Study background: Acute and convalescent COVID-19 samples came from the United States, Italy and Spain. T cells, B-cell-depleted T cells, or PBMCs supplied cDNA or gDNA.

Germline V gives CDR1 WSHSY, CDR2 SAAADI. The CDR3 contains 16 residues. V lost 10 bases and J lost 0; bases outside the gene matches: 7. Profiling relied on immunoSEQ multiplex PCR, and the TCRdb table lists in-frame clones only, not all of them. The top ten clones hold about 10% of a sample with roughly 39,000 clones, 80% to 90% of them seen once. This TCR was sampled from a man aged 25-45 years with active or convalescent COVID-19. Sequenced input: peripheral blood. This chain links TRBV10-2 with TRBJ2-1; 12 nucleotides agree with TRBD2. The CDR3 DNA sequence: TGCGCCACCCGGGGGGGACTAGCGGGCTCCTACAATGAGCAGTTCTTC. Translating gives CATRGGLAGSYNEQFF.